One and the same sample provided the 20 T cell receptor beta chains below, sequenced in a study of T cell responses to AZD1222 COVID-19 vaccine. Only in-frame clones appear in the TCRdb table, and some are missing; sequencing was by immunoSEQ multiplex PCR. The sample lists approximately 88,000 clones; about 90% were seen once. The specimen comprised peripheral blood, sampled on day 0 of AZD1222 vaccination. Every receptor here comes from an adult in good health.

This chain joins TRBV3-1 (or the pseudogene TRBV3-2) and TRBJ1-6, with D hard to call. CDR3 length: 15 amino acids. Per germline, CDR1 LGHDT and CDR2 YNNKEL (reference sequence). V was clipped by 7 bases and J by 7 bases, with 17 bases between them. The CDR3 reads CASTPSGVGNSPLHF. For the CDR3, the DNA is TGTGCCAGCACCCCGAGCGGCGTAGGGAATTCACCCCTCCACTTT.

The rearrangement joins TRBV19 to TRBJ1-2, with TRBD1 matching 8 bases. The CDR3 loop spans 14 amino acids. The V segment lost 5 bases and the J segment 2 bases; nucleotides outside the gene matches: 4. Germline V gives CDR1 LNHDA, CDR2 SQIVND (reference sequence). CDR3 nucleotide sequence: TGTGCCAGTAGTCGACAGGGGCAAAACTATGGCTACACCTTC. It encodes CASSRQGQNYGYTF.

This rearrangement joins TRBV28 to TRBJ2-5, with no clear D. Between the trimmed V and J ends, which lost 4 bases and 5 bases, there was a span of 17 bases. CDR1 is MDHEN, CDR2 SYDVKM, per germline. This CDR3 spans 15 amino acids. The CDR3 region is CASSSLDRVRETQYF. The CDR3 bases are TGTGCCAGCAGTTCCTTGGACCGGGTTAGGGAGACCCAGTACTTC.

The rearrangement uses TRBV6-5 and TRBJ1-4; D gene uncertain. Between the trimmed V and J ends, which lost 4 bases and 11 bases, there was a span of 8 bases. The CDR3 length is 11 residues. Germline CDR1 MNHEY, CDR2 SVGAGI. CDR3 coding DNA: TGTGCCAGCAGTTCGGCGGGGAAACTGTTTTTT. This codes for CASSSAGKLFF.

The chain uses TRBV7-2 and TRBJ2-5; TRBD2 agrees at 10 bases. Germline V CDR1 and CDR2: SGHTA, FQGNSA. CDR3 length equals 15 residues. The J segment lost 2 bases and the V segment lost 1 base, leaving 1 base of the junction unmatched. DNA of the CDR3: TGTGCCAGCAGCTTAGGGGGACTAGCGCAAGAGACCCAGTACTTC. It is translated as CASSLGGLAQETQYF.

The chain joins TRBV12-3 or TRBV12-4 to TRBJ1-5, with D unresolved. The V and J ends lost 1 base and 6 bases respectively, with 7 bases between them. The CDR3 runs to 13 residues. The CDR3 protein is CASSLEASQPQHF. The CDR3 region has the DNA TGTGCCAGCAGTTTAGAAGCAAGTCAGCCCCAGCATTTT.

V usage is TRBV15 and J usage is TRBJ2-7, with a weak D call TRBD1 (6 bases). CDR1 and CDR2 from the germline V gene are LNHNV and YYDKDF (reference sequence). This CDR3 has 13 residues. V lost 5 bases and J lost 2, with 10 bases in between. CDR3 region: CATSSGAAYEQYF. The CDR3 DNA sequence: TGTGCCACCAGCTCAGGGGCTGCCTACGAGCAGTACTTC.

This chain connects TRBV21-1 to TRBJ2-1; no DNA check was done on the table's D call, TRBD2. TRBV21-1 is a documented pseudogene. CDR3 length: 16 residues. The CDR3 sequence is CASSKETSGSYNEQFF. The CDR3 nucleotides read TGTGCCAGCAGCAAAGAGACTAGCGGGAGTTACAATGAGCAGTTCTTC.

V usage is TRBV5-8 and J usage is TRBJ2-5, with 8 bases fitting TRBD1. Trimming removed 3 bases from V and 2 bases from J; junction bases left unmatched: 9. This CDR3 contains 16 residues. Germline CDR1 reads SGHTS; CDR2 reads YDEGEE. In DNA, the CDR3 is TGTGCCAGCAGCTCTGGACAGGGTCGGATACAAGAGACCCAGTACTTC. Translating it yields CASSSGQGRIQETQYF.

The chain has TRBV5-4 and TRBJ2-1, with 9 bases identical to TRBD2. This CDR3 has 15 residues. The V segment lost 0 bases and the J segment 5 bases; nucleotides outside the gene matches: 3. Germline-derived CDR1 and CDR2 are SGHNT and YYREEE (reference sequence). The CDR3 loop is CASSLDGTSNNEQFF. The CDR3 DNA follows: TGTGCCAGCAGCTTGGATGGGACTAGCAACAATGAGCAGTTCTTC.

This rearrangement joins TRBV9 to TRBJ1-2, with D possibly matching TRBD1 (6 bases). The CDR3 length is 14 residues. Deletions cut 0 bases from V and 4 bases from J, with 10 bases between. CDR1 is SGDLS, CDR2 YYNGEE, per germline. As DNA, the CDR3 is TGTGCCAGCAGCGTAGGGCAGGGGAGCTATGGCTACACCTTC. This codes for CASSVGQGSYGYTF.

The CDR3 loop reads CAISESSRGRPAYEQYF. Written as DNA, the CDR3 is TGTGCCATCAGTGAGTCCTCACGCGGGAGACCGGCCTACGAGCAGTACTTC. The chain uses TRBV10-3 and TRBJ2-7; 7 positions match TRBD2. The germline V gene has CDR1 ENHRY and CDR2 SYGVKD. The CDR3 spans 17 residues. J lost 2 bases, V lost 0 bases, and 10 bases had no gene match.

The chain employs TRBV7-9 and TRBJ1-1, with TRBD1 as a possible D gene (5 bases). Germline CDR1 is SEHNR and CDR2 is FQNEAQ (reference sequence). CDR3 length: 14 residues. V shed 3 bases and J shed 2 bases, with 10 bases lying between them. The CDR3 is CASSLLQENTEAFF. The CDR3 DNA sequence: TGTGCCAGCAGCTTGCTACAGGAAAACACTGAAGCTTTCTTT.

Here the CDR3 reads CASSRGDRGTNEKLFF. The CDR3 DNA reads as TGTGCCAGCAGCCGCGGCGACAGGGGCACTAATGAAAAACTGTTTTTT. This chain uses TRBV7-9 with TRBJ1-4; 8 bases match TRBD1. V was pared by 5 bases and J by 2 bases, with 7 bases of the junction left unmatched. Germline CDR1 SEHNR, CDR2 FQNEAQ (reference sequence). The CDR3 extends over 16 amino acids.

The chain couples TRBV7-9 to TRBJ1-5, with 9 bases identical to TRBD1. The CDR3 has 14 amino acids. The trim removed 3 bases at V and 7 bases at J, leaving 4 bases unmatched. Germline lookup yields CDR1 SEHNR and CDR2 FQNEAQ (reference sequence). The CDR3 is CASSLGQGGQPQHF. In DNA form, the CDR3 reads TGTGCCAGCAGCTTGGGACAGGGTGGCCAGCCCCAGCATTTT.

The chain recombines TRBV4-2 with TRBJ2-7; D ambiguous. Germline V lookup: CDR1 LGHNA, CDR2 YNFKEQ. The V end was cut by 1 base, the J end by 3 bases, with 10 bases between. This CDR3 spans 14 amino acids. For the CDR3, the DNA is TGTGCCAGCAGCCAAGGTGGTGGTGGCTACGAGCAGTACTTC. It encodes CASSQGGGGYEQYF.

The genes are TRBV6-5 and TRBJ2-7; the D is unclear. V lost 0 bases to trimming and J lost 2 bases, with 11 bases between them. Germline V lookup: CDR1 MNHEY, CDR2 SVGAGI. The CDR3 totals 15 residues. The CDR3 sequence: CASSYSADRAYEQYF. CDR3 nucleotide sequence: TGTGCCAGCAGTTACTCGGCCGATCGGGCCTACGAGCAGTACTTC.

This sequence joins TRBV5-8 and TRBJ2-7, with 11 positions matching TRBD2. Germline CDR1 SGHTS, CDR2 YDEGEE. The CDR3 totals 17 residues. V lost 0 bases, J lost 3 bases, and 8 bases stayed unmatched. In nucleotides, the CDR3 is TGTGCCAGCAGCTTGGGGCTAGCGGGAGGAGTAATCTACGAGCAGTACTTC. It codes for CASSLGLAGGVIYEQYF.

The V gene is TRBV19, the J gene TRBJ1-1; D may be TRBD1 (6 bases). V was pared by 3 bases and J by 1 base, with 12 bases between. This CDR3 is 15 amino acids long. Germline-derived CDR1 and CDR2 are LNHDA and SQIVND (reference sequence). This chain's CDR3 is CASSISGVGNTEAFF. The CDR3 DNA sequence: TGTGCCAGTAGTATTTCAGGGGTTGGGAACACTGAAGCTTTCTTT. The variable domain in full, completed from reference TRBV19 and TRBJ1-1, reads DGGITQSPKYLFRKEGQNVTLSCEQNLNHDAMYWYRQDPGQGLRLIYYSQIVNDFQKGDIAEGYSVSREKKESFPLTVTSAQKNPTAFYLCASSISGVGNTEAFFGQGTRLTVV.

The chain joins TRBV4-3 to TRBJ1-1; TRBD1 matches at 7 bases. V gave up 2 bases and J gave up 1 base; unmatched junction bases: 1. The CDR3 consists of 14 residues. CDR1 is LGHNA and CDR2 is YSLEER in the germline V gene. The CDR3 nucleotides are TGCGCCAGCAGCCAAAGACAGGGGAACACTGAAGCTTTCTTT. It is translated as CASSQRQGNTEAFF.